This T cell receptor (beta chain) was recorded in a study of T-cell reconstitution after alpha-beta-depleted transplantation in children. This clonotype was recorded at least ten times. The CDR3 runs 17 residues. Germline V lookup: CDR1 LGHNA, CDR2 YNFKEQ. Deletions cut 2 bases from V and 6 bases from J, with 22 bases between. As it was prepared, the TCRbeta library received unique molecular identifiers. TCRdb re-called the PCR reads through MiXCR, storing one row per CDR3 protein. Of about 240,000 distinct CDR3 sequences in the sample, around 12% were seen once. The sample was PBMCs from the stem cell graft donor, taken from the stem cell graft. The receptor was isolated from a human donor who donated a stem cell graft to a child with acute lymphoblastic leukemia. The chain combines TRBV4-2 with TRBJ1-2, with a tentative D call TRBD1 (5 bases). The CDR3 sequence is CASSQRLQGLDRDGYTF. The CDR3 DNA follows: TGTGCCAGCAGCCAACGGCTTCAGGGCTTAGACCGGGATGGCTACACCTTC.